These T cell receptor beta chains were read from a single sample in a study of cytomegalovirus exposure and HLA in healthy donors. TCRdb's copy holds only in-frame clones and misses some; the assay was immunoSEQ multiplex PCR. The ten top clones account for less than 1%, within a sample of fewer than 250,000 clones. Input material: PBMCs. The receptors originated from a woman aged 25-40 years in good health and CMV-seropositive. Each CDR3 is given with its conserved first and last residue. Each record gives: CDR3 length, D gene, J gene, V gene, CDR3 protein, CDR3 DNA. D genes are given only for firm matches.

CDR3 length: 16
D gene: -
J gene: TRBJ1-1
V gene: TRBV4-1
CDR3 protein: CASSQTPTALNTEAFF
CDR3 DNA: TGCGCCAGCAGCCAAACGCCGACAGCCCTGAACACTGAAGCTTTCTTT

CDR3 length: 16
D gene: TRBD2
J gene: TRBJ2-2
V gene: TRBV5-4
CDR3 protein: CASSPTSGGLTGELFF
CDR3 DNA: TGTGCCAGCAGCCCCACTAGCGGGGGGCTGACCGGGGAGCTGTTTTTT

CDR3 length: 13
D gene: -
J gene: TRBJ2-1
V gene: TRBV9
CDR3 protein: CASSVRGKNEQFF
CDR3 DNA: TGTGCCAGCAGCGTGAGGGGGAAGAATGAGCAGTTCTTC

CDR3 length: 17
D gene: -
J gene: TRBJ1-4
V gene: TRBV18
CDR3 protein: CASSPPSPGPLNEKLFF
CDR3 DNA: TGTGCCAGCTCACCACCGTCCCCTGGGCCCTTAAATGAAAAACTGTTTTTT

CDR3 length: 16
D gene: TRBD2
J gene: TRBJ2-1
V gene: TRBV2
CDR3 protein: CASTGIAGNSYNEQFF
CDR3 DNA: TGTGCCAGCACCGGAATAGCGGGAAACTCCTACAATGAGCAGTTCTTC

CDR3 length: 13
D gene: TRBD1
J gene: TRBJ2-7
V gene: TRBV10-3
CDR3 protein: CAIRGQETYEQYF
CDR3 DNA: TGTGCCATCAGGGGACAGGAGACCTACGAGCAGTACTTC

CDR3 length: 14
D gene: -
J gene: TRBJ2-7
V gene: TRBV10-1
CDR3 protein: CASSEGGITYEQYF
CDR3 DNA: TGCGCCAGCAGTGAGGGGGGCATAACCTACGAGCAGTACTTC

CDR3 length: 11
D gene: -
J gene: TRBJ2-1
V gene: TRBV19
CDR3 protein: CASSIRNEQFF
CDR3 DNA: TGTGCCAGTAGTATTCGCAATGAGCAGTTCTTC

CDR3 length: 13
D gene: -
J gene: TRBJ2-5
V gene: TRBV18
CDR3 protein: CASSPPAQETQYF
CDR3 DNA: TGTGCCAGCTCACCACCGGCCCAAGAGACCCAGTACTTC

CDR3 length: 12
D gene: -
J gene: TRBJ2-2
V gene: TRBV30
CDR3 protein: CAWRDSTGELFF
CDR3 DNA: TGTGCCTGGAGGGACAGCACCGGGGAGCTGTTTTTT

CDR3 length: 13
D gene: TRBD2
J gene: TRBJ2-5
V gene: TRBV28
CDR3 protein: CASSLGRVETQYF
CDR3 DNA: TGTGCCAGCAGTTTGGGGAGGGTAGAGACCCAGTACTTC